The 29 T cell receptor beta chains reported below all come from one sample, sequenced in a study of cytomegalovirus exposure and HLA in healthy donors. This table comes from immunoSEQ multiplex PCR, and its TCRdb copy is limited to in-frame clones, with some not included. Altogether about 56,000 clones are present, roughly nine tenths being singletons, with the ten largest covering roughly 15%. Source material: PBMCs. These receptors all come from a woman aged 18-35 years in good health and CMV-seronegative.

The chain uses TRBV4-1 and TRBJ2-2, with 7 bases that match TRBD2. CDR1 and CDR2 (germline): MGHRA, YSYEKL. Trimming took 1 base from V and 7 from J; bases not matched to a gene: 3. The CDR3 consists of 14 residues. For the CDR3, the DNA is TGCGCCAGCAGCCAAGCTCGGACTAGCGGGGAGCTGTTTTTT. Translated: CASSQARTSGELFF.

J is TRBJ1-4 and V is TRBV11-3, with a weak D call TRBD1 (5 bases). Trimming shortened V by 0 bases and J by 0 bases, and 5 bases separated the two germline ends. Germline V gene sequence: CDR1 SGHNT, CDR2 YENEEA. This CDR3 region has 15 residues. The CDR3 DNA reads TGTGCCAGCAGCTTAGACAGGGCAACTAATGAAAAACTGTTTTTT. Protein: CASSLDRATNEKLFF.

The chain recombines TRBV6-5 with TRBJ2-2; TRBD2 agrees at 8 bases. With 2 bases clipped from V and 1 base from J, the junction kept 0 bases outside the gene matches. Per the germline V gene, CDR1 is MNHEY and CDR2 is SVGAGI. This CDR3 contains 15 residues. The CDR3 is CASSYAGGNTGELFF. In nucleotides, the CDR3 is TGTGCCAGCAGTTACGCGGGAGGGAACACCGGGGAGCTGTTTTTT.

This chain uses TRBV5-1 with TRBJ2-2; 10 positions agree with TRBD2. The J segment lost 7 bases and the V segment lost 4 bases, leaving 10 bases of the junction unmatched. CDR1 is SGHRS and CDR2 is YFSETQ in the germline V gene. This CDR3 region has 16 residues. The CDR3 bases are TGCGCCAGCAGCCTCCCAGGAGCGGGAGGGGTCGGGGAGCTGTTTTTT. Translation gives CASSLPGAGGVGELFF.

The chain joins TRBV4-3 to TRBJ2-1, with 8 bases fitting TRBD2. With V trimmed by 0 bases and J by 9 bases, 1 base remained unmatched. Germline CDR1 reads LGHNA; CDR2 reads YSLEER. The CDR3 loop spans 13 amino acids. The DNA of the CDR3 is TGCGCCAGCAGCCAAGATACTAGCGGTGAGCAGTTCTTC. It is translated as CASSQDTSGEQFF.

This chain links TRBV4-1 with TRBJ2-7; no definite D call. Trimming removed 0 bases from V and 0 bases from J, with 9 bases in between. CDR1 is MGHRA, CDR2 YSYEKL, per germline. This CDR3 has 15 amino acids. The CDR3 DNA is TGCGCCAGCAGCCAAGATCCCCACTACTCCTACGAGCAGTACTTC. Amino acids: CASSQDPHYSYEQYF.

The rearrangement uses TRBV7-2 and TRBJ2-2, with 12 bases identical to TRBD2. In germline, CDR1 is SGHTA, CDR2 FQGNSA. Trimming at V came to 4 bases and at J to 4 bases, leaving 4 bases not matched to a gene. The CDR3 is 16 residues long. CDR3 coding DNA: TGTGCCAGCAGCTCTTGGACTAGCGGGACCACCGGGGAGCTGTTTTTT. Translating gives CASSSWTSGTTGELFF.

Here the CDR3 DNA reads TGTGCCAGTAGTTCCAGGACTTCCTACGAGCAGTACTTC. Translation gives CASSSRTSYEQYF. J is TRBJ2-7 and V is TRBV19, with D perhaps matching TRBD2 (5 bases). V gave up 5 bases and J gave up 1 base, with 9 bases separating them. The germline CDR1 and CDR2 sequences are LNHDA and SQIVND (reference sequence). The CDR3 contains 13 residues.

The chain uses TRBV9 and TRBJ2-6; 9 positions match TRBD1. The germline V gene encodes CDR1 SGDLS and CDR2 YYNGEE. After removal of 3 bases from V and 4 bases from J, the junction contained 5 bases not matched to a gene. This CDR3 contains 16 residues. This chain's CDR3 is CASSAGTGSGANVLTF. The CDR3 nucleotides read TGTGCCAGCAGCGCCGGGACAGGGTCCGGGGCCAACGTCCTGACTTTC.

This clone has just one count. V and J are TRBV5-6 and TRBJ1-2; no reliable D call. This CDR3 comprises 17 residues. Trimming took 1 base from V and 3 from J, leaving 19 bases between them. The V gene's germline CDR1 is SGHDT and CDR2 YYEEEE. In nucleotides, the CDR3 is TGTGCCAGCAGCTTGTTAGCGGGGTCCCCTGGGGACTATGGCTACACCTTC. It yields the protein CASSLLAGSPGDYGYTF.

This rearrangement joins TRBV28 to TRBJ1-1; D unclear. The CDR3 covers 11 residues. CDR1 is MDHEN, CDR2 SYDVKM, per germline. The V gene lost 4 bases and the J gene lost 6 bases, with 6 bases spanning the gap. DNA for the CDR3: TGTGCCAGCAGTTCCCGGGCTGAAGCTTTCTTT. It encodes CASSSRAEAFF.

In its sample, this clone was seen a few times. The J gene is TRBJ1-1, the V gene TRBV19, with D possibly TRBD1 on 6 matching bases. The CDR3 covers 13 residues. In germline, CDR1 is LNHDA, CDR2 SQIVND (reference sequence). V lost 8 bases and J lost 2, with 12 bases in between. The DNA for the CDR3 is TGTGCCAGTGGGGGACATCTCAACACTGAAGCTTTCTTT. This encodes CASGGHLNTEAFF.

This chain joins TRBV2 and TRBJ2-7, with D possibly being TRBD2 (5 bases). Germline loops: CDR1 SNHLY, CDR2 FYNNEI. Trimming shortened V by 7 bases and J by 3 bases, and 13 bases separated the two germline ends. This CDR3 region has 13 residues. DNA of the CDR3: TGTGCCAGCAATCTAGCCCTCCGCTACGAGCAGTACTTC. As protein: CASNLALRYEQYF. Supplemented by reference TRBV2 and TRBJ2-7, the full variable domain reads EPEVTQTPSHQVTQMGQEVILRCVPISNHLYFYWYRQILGQKVEFLVSFYNNEISEKSEIFDDQFSVERPDGSNFTLKIRSTKLEDSAMYFCASNLALRYEQYFGPGTRLTVT.

This chain connects TRBV9 to TRBJ2-1; 9 positions agree with TRBD2. Trimming removed 3 bases from V and 8 bases from J; junction bases left unmatched: 0. CDR3 length: 12 amino acids. Germline V gene data show CDR1 as SGDLS and CDR2 as YYNGEE. The CDR3 nucleotides are TGTGCCAGCAGCGCTAGCGGGGATGAGCAGTTCTTC. It codes for CASSASGDEQFF. Full variable domain (rest looked up from reference TRBV9 and TRBJ2-1): DSGVTQTPKHLITATGQRVTLRCSPRSGDLSVYWYQQSLDQGLQFLIQYYNGEERAKGNILERFSAQQFPDLHSELNLSSLELGDSALYFCASSASGDEQFFGPGTRLTVL.

The chain employs TRBV5-1 and TRBJ1-2; TRBD1 aligns across 10 bases. The CDR3 contains 14 residues. Germline CDR1 is SGHRS and CDR2 is YFSETQ. With 4 bases clipped from V and 4 bases from J, the junction kept 4 bases outside the gene matches. In DNA form, the CDR3 reads TGCGCCAGCAGCCCGGGACAGGGGCCCTATGGCTACACCTTC. This translates into CASSPGQGPYGYTF.

CDR3 bases: TGTGCCAGCAGCTCGCAGGGGAGCTCCTACGAGCAGTACTTC. Translating gives CASSSQGSSYEQYF. V usage is TRBV7-6 and J usage is TRBJ2-7; tentative D call: TRBD1 (6 bases). Germline V gives CDR1 SGHVS, CDR2 FNYEAQ. With 4 bases removed from V and 0 bases from J, the gap between germline ends came to 10 bases. The CDR3 contains 14 residues.

This chain connects TRBV19 to TRBJ1-5; unclear D gene. Trimming stripped 7 bases from V and 2 bases from J, with 27 bases between. Looked up from germline, CDR1 is LNHDA and CDR2 is SQIVND (reference sequence). The CDR3 contains 19 residues. CDR3 loop: CASTPLAPLFPSGNQPQHF. The CDR3 nucleotides read TGTGCCAGTACCCCCCTCGCGCCCCTGTTTCCCAGCGGCAATCAGCCCCAGCATTTT.

This clone was detected once. The chain recombines TRBV27 with TRBJ2-2, with D maybe TRBD2 (5 bases). Germline loops: CDR1 MNHEY, CDR2 SMNVEV (reference sequence). The CDR3 runs 16 residues. V lost 0 bases, J lost 1 base, and 9 bases lay in between. CDR3 nucleotides: TGTGCCAGCAGTTTATCGAGGGTAGGGAACACCGGGGAGCTGTTTTTT. Residues: CASSLSRVGNTGELFF.

The rearrangement uses TRBV11-2 and TRBJ2-2; D is perhaps TRBD2 (6 bases). Per the germline V gene, CDR1 is SGHAT and CDR2 is FQNNGV. The CDR3 has 15 amino acids. Trimming cost V 6 bases and J 7 bases, with 18 bases left between them. The CDR3 bases are TGTGCCAGCAGTTTCGGGGGTGCGGGCCACGGGGAGCTGTTTTTT. Translated, it gives CASSFGGAGHGELFF.

This sequence joins TRBV29-1 and TRBJ2-7; 9 bases agree with TRBD2. The CDR3 spans 15 residues. With V trimmed by 4 bases and J by 4 bases, 11 bases remained unmatched. The germline V gene encodes CDR1 SQVTM and CDR2 ANQGSEA. CDR3 bases: TGCAGCGTTGTAAGGAGCGGGGGGCGAGGGTACGAGCAGTACTTC. It codes for CSVVRSGGRGYEQYF.

The chain combines TRBV27 with TRBJ2-7; 7 positions match TRBD2. The CDR3 spans 14 residues. J was trimmed by 5 bases and V by 5 bases; bases with no gene match: 9. From germline, CDR1 is MNHEY and CDR2 SMNVEV (reference sequence). Here the CDR3 DNA reads TGTGCCAGCAGTCCCCGACTAGCAAGGCACGAGCAGTACTTC. Its protein product is CASSPRLARHEQYF.

The rearrangement uses TRBV7-8 and TRBJ2-2, with D possibly matching TRBD1 (6 bases). The ends were cut back, 3 bases at V and 6 bases at J, with 11 bases in the middle. The CDR3 has 14 amino acids. Germline CDR1 and CDR2: SGHVS and FQNEAQ. The CDR3 region has the DNA TGTGCCAGCAGCTTTATCGAGGGGGCCGGGGAGCTGTTTTTT. It specifies CASSFIEGAGELFF.

The chain employs TRBV4-1 and TRBJ2-1, with 16 bases fitting TRBD2. This CDR3 is 21 amino acids long. Unmatched junction bases numbered 11, after V lost 0 bases and J lost 3 bases. Per the germline V gene, CDR1 is MGHRA and CDR2 is YSYEKL. CDR3 nucleotide sequence: TGCGCCAGCAGCCAAGATCCCCCGGGACTAGCGGGGGGGCTCCTCTACAATGAGCAGTTCTTC. Translation gives CASSQDPPGLAGGLLYNEQFF.

The V call is TRBV30, the J call TRBJ1-4, with D possibly matching TRBD1 (6 bases). The CDR3 loop spans 18 amino acids. Trimming shortened V by 2 bases and J by 5 bases, and 24 bases separated the two germline ends. Germline V gene sequence: CDR1 GTSNPN, CDR2 SVGIG (reference sequence). The CDR3 nucleotides are TGTGCCTGGAGTTTAATCAAAGTGGGCAGGGGCTCCAATGAAAAACTGTTTTTT. Its translation is CAWSLIKVGRGSNEKLFF.

The V and J genes are TRBV30 and TRBJ2-2; D remains unclear. The ends were cut back, 2 bases at V and 6 bases at J, with 7 bases in the middle. Germline V gene lookup returns CDR1 GTSNPN and CDR2 SVGIG (reference sequence). There are 12 residues in the CDR3. The CDR3 DNA sequence: TGTGCCTGGAGTAAGCTGGCCGGGGAGCTGTTTTTT. Residues: CAWSKLAGELFF.

The CDR3 reads CASTSGTHEQYF. The CDR3 coding sequence is TGTGCCAGTACTAGCGGGACCCACGAGCAGTACTTC. The chain recombines TRBV19 with TRBJ2-7, with 9 bases fitting TRBD2. The CDR3 contains 12 residues. Germline V gene sequence: CDR1 LNHDA, CDR2 SQIVND (reference sequence). Losses at the gene ends were 7 bases for V and 5 bases for J; bases not matched to a gene: 3.

The chain joins TRBV7-2 to TRBJ1-1; TRBD1 is a possible D gene (5 bases). The CDR3 consists of 15 residues. The germline V gene has CDR1 SGHTA and CDR2 FQGNSA. Trimming pared 5 bases from V and 0 bases from J, leaving 13 bases between. The CDR3 sequence is CASSRQIQMNTEAFF. DNA of the CDR3: TGTGCCAGCAGCCGACAGATCCAAATGAACACTGAAGCTTTCTTT.

The V and J genes are TRBV5-5 and TRBJ2-7, with D possibly TRBD1 on 5 matching bases. V lost 4 bases, J lost 2 bases, and 7 bases lay in between. Germline loops: CDR1 SGHKS, CDR2 YYEKEE (reference sequence). The CDR3 covers 12 residues. The CDR3 nucleotides are TGTGCCAGCAGCCCAGGGACCTACGAGCAGTACTTC. It encodes CASSPGTYEQYF.

J is TRBJ2-7 and V is TRBV20-1; D is uncertain. Trimming pared 0 bases from V and 3 bases from J, leaving 3 bases between. Germline V gene lookup returns CDR1 DFQATT and CDR2 SNEGSKA (reference sequence). This CDR3 region has 11 residues. The CDR3 region is CSARDNYEQYF. CDR3 DNA sequence: TGCAGTGCTAGAGATAACTACGAGCAGTACTTC.